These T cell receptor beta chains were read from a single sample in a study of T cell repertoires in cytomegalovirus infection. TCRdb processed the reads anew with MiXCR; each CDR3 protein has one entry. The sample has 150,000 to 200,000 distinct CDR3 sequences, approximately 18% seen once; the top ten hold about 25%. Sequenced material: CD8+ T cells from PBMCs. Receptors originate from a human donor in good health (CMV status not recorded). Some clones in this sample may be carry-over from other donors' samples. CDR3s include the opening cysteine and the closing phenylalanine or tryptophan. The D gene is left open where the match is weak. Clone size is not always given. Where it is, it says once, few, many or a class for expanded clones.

CDR3nt: TGCGCCAGCAGCCAAGATGGTCCCCCGCAGGCGATCACAGATACGCAGTATTTT
CDR3aa: CASSQDGPPQAITDTQYF
d_gene: -
abundance: once
v_gene: TRBV4-1
j_gene: TRBJ2-3

CDR3nt: TGCAGTGCTAAAATAGGACTAGCGGGGACGACGGACTATGAGCAGTTCTTC
CDR3aa: CSAKIGLAGTTDYEQFF
d_gene: TRBD2
abundance: once
v_gene: TRBV20-1
j_gene: TRBJ2-1

CDR3nt: TGTGCTAGTGTAGCCGTCGATCAGTGTCTCCAAGAGACCCAGTACTTC
CDR3aa: CASVAVDQCLQETQYF
d_gene: -
abundance: -
v_gene: TRBV12-5
j_gene: TRBJ2-5

CDR3nt: TGTGCCAGCAGTTTGGTATCAGGGCCGTACAATGAGCAGTTCTTC
CDR3aa: CASSLVSGPYNEQFF
d_gene: -
abundance: few
v_gene: TRBV12-3/TRBV12-4
j_gene: TRBJ2-1

CDR3nt: TGTGCCAGCAGCTCCGCAGGGTCAGGGGAAGAGACCCAGTACTTC
CDR3aa: CASSSAGSGEETQYF
d_gene: -
abundance: -
v_gene: TRBV5-6
j_gene: TRBJ2-5

CDR3nt: TGCAGTGCTAGAGGCAGATCAATCTCTGGAAACACCATATATTTT
CDR3aa: CSARGRSISGNTIYF
d_gene: -
abundance: few
v_gene: TRBV20-1
j_gene: TRBJ1-3

CDR3nt: TGTGCCAGCAACCCCGACGGGGGCGGGGAAAAACTGTTTTTT
CDR3aa: CASNPDGGGEKLFF
d_gene: -
abundance: few
v_gene: TRBV9
j_gene: TRBJ1-4

CDR3nt: TGTGCCAGCAGTTTCCCGGGACTAGCGGGGGGGCGGTACAATGAGCAGTTCTTC
CDR3aa: CASSFPGLAGGRYNEQFF
d_gene: TRBD2
abundance: -
v_gene: TRBV12-3/TRBV12-4
j_gene: TRBJ2-1

CDR3nt: TGTGCCAGCAGTCGGGGGGCATACAATGAGCAGTTCTTC
CDR3aa: CASSRGAYNEQFF
d_gene: -
abundance: few
v_gene: TRBV6-2/TRBV6-3
j_gene: TRBJ2-1

CDR3nt: TGTGCCTGGAGTAAGGGATTAAGCTACACCTTC
CDR3aa: CAWSKGLSYTF
d_gene: -
abundance: few
v_gene: TRBV30
j_gene: TRBJ1-2

CDR3nt: TGTGCCAGCTACCTCTCCCATCCAGGTGAGCAGTTCTTC
CDR3aa: CASYLSHPGEQFF
d_gene: -
abundance: -
v_gene: TRBV7-9
j_gene: TRBJ2-1

CDR3nt: TGCGCCAGCAGCCTAGGGAAAGGGGGAGATGAGCAGTTCTTC
CDR3aa: CASSLGKGGDEQFF
d_gene: -
abundance: few
v_gene: TRBV4-3
j_gene: TRBJ2-1

CDR3nt: TGTGCCAGCAGCACTAACAGGGATCGTAATGAAAAACTGTTTTTT
CDR3aa: CASSTNRDRNEKLFF
d_gene: -
abundance: few
v_gene: TRBV7-3
j_gene: TRBJ1-4

CDR3nt: TGTGCCAGCAGTAAGGGAGCCACTGAAGCTTTCTTT
CDR3aa: CASSKGATEAFF
d_gene: -
abundance: -
v_gene: TRBV28
j_gene: TRBJ1-1

CDR3nt: TGTGCCAGCGAGGGCTCCTACAATGAGCAGTTCTTC
CDR3aa: CASEGSYNEQFF
d_gene: -
abundance: -
v_gene: TRBV7-9
j_gene: TRBJ2-1

CDR3nt: TGTGCCAGCAGTTACTTGGGAGAGCAGTTCTTC
CDR3aa: CASSYLGEQFF
d_gene: -
abundance: -
v_gene: TRBV6-5
j_gene: TRBJ2-1

CDR3nt: TGTGCCAGCAGCCTGGGGGACAGCCGAGAGACCCAGTACTTC
CDR3aa: CASSLGDSRETQYF
d_gene: TRBD1
abundance: few
v_gene: TRBV11-2
j_gene: TRBJ2-5

CDR3nt: TGTGCCAGTCTTAATCTCAGGGAGCAAGAGTATGGCTACACCTTC
CDR3aa: CASLNLREQEYGYTF
d_gene: -
abundance: few
v_gene: TRBV28
j_gene: TRBJ1-2

CDR3nt: TGTGCCAGCAGCCCGCAGGGTTTCGCCTACAATGAGCAGTTCTTC
CDR3aa: CASSPQGFAYNEQFF
d_gene: -
abundance: few
v_gene: TRBV7-9
j_gene: TRBJ2-1

CDR3nt: TGTGCCAGCAGGCCGACCGGGACAAACCCCTACGAGCAGTACTTC
CDR3aa: CASRPTGTNPYEQYF
d_gene: -
abundance: -
v_gene: TRBV12-3/TRBV12-4
j_gene: TRBJ2-7

CDR3nt: TGTGCCAGCAGCCTCGTGGGACAGGGGGGACTTAGCCTGTTTTTT
CDR3aa: CASSLVGQGGLSLFF
d_gene: TRBD1
abundance: few
v_gene: TRBV7-8
j_gene: TRBJ1-4

CDR3nt: TGTGCCAGCAGCTTCTGGGACAGGGCGTATGCGGGGAGCTCCTACAATGAGCAGTTCTTC
CDR3aa: CASSFWDRAYAGSSYNEQFF
d_gene: TRBD1
abundance: few
v_gene: TRBV11-2
j_gene: TRBJ2-1

CDR3nt: TGTGCCAGCAGCTTAGCGCCCAGGACAGGAACTAATGAAAAACTGTTTTTT
CDR3aa: CASSLAPRTGTNEKLFF
d_gene: TRBD1
abundance: few
v_gene: TRBV7-6
j_gene: TRBJ1-4

CDR3nt: TGTGCCAGCAGTTTATCAAGGCGAGGAGAGCGACTGTTTTTT
CDR3aa: CASSLSRRGERLFF
d_gene: -
abundance: few
v_gene: TRBV27
j_gene: TRBJ1-4

CDR3nt: TGTGCCAGCAGTTACTCGTCTGGACACTATTCCTACGAGCAGTACTTC
CDR3aa: CASSYSSGHYSYEQYF
d_gene: -
abundance: many
v_gene: TRBV6-2/TRBV6-3
j_gene: TRBJ2-7

CDR3nt: TGTGCCAGCAGTTACCTAGCGGGGGAATACAATGAGCAGTTCTTC
CDR3aa: CASSYLAGEYNEQFF
d_gene: TRBD2
abundance: -
v_gene: TRBV6-2/TRBV6-3
j_gene: TRBJ2-1

CDR3nt: TGTGCCAGCAGTTACACCGGACAGGGGGCTAAGGGCTACACCTTC
CDR3aa: CASSYTGQGAKGYTF
d_gene: TRBD1
abundance: -
v_gene: TRBV6-8
j_gene: TRBJ1-2

CDR3nt: TGCGCCAGCAGTCCCTCGGCGGACGCCTACAATGAGCAGTTCTTC
CDR3aa: CASSPSADAYNEQFF
d_gene: -
abundance: once
v_gene: TRBV5-1
j_gene: TRBJ2-1

CDR3nt: TGTGCCAGCAGTAAACCTACAGGGACTGAGGCTTTCTTT
CDR3aa: CASSKPTGTEAFF
d_gene: -
abundance: few
v_gene: TRBV12-3/TRBV12-4
j_gene: TRBJ1-1

CDR3nt: TGTGCCAGCAGTTACTCACGGGTTGCGTTTATGGAACCCACTAGCACAGATACGCAGTATTTT
CDR3aa: CASSYSRVAFMEPTSTDTQYF
d_gene: -
abundance: few
v_gene: TRBV6-6
j_gene: TRBJ2-3

CDR3nt: TGTGCCACCAGTGAAGTCAGGGGGACAGATACGCAGTATTTT
CDR3aa: CATSEVRGTDTQYF
d_gene: TRBD1
abundance: few
v_gene: TRBV24-1
j_gene: TRBJ2-3

CDR3nt: TGTGCCAGCAGTGGGACAGTTGCTAATGAAAAACTGTTTTTT
CDR3aa: CASSGTVANEKLFF
d_gene: -
abundance: once
v_gene: TRBV2
j_gene: TRBJ1-4

CDR3nt: TGCAGTGCCACGGACAGGGTAAACACTGAAGCTTTCTTT
CDR3aa: CSATDRVNTEAFF
d_gene: TRBD1
abundance: -
v_gene: TRBV20-1
j_gene: TRBJ1-1

CDR3nt: TGTGCCAGCAGTAGCGGGGAGCGAGACTACGAGCAGTACTTC
CDR3aa: CASSSGERDYEQYF
d_gene: TRBD2
abundance: few
v_gene: TRBV6-6
j_gene: TRBJ2-7

CDR3nt: TGTGCCAGCAGCCTCGGGGGGCCACCGGGGTATTTT
CDR3aa: CASSLGGPPGYF
d_gene: -
abundance: -
v_gene: TRBV7-9
j_gene: TRBJ2-3